This T cell receptor (beta chain) was retrieved from a study of neurological immune-mediated disorders. The study, taken as a whole, reports: Across subjects, no CDR3 amino acid sequence appeared in expanded clones of more than one subject, a finding that suggested private repertoires in all groups.

5'RACE generated cDNA with 10-nucleotide random UMIs. TCRdb analysed the 5' RACE reads with MiXCR anew, one entry per CDR3 protein. The top ten clones hold approximately 50% of a sample with about 10,000 distinct CDR3 sequences, around 21% of them seen once. There were roughly 1 million CD4+ or CD8+ T cells used in the sorted libraries. This clonotype has ten or more counts. Antigen unknown. Trimming took 4 bases from V and 3 from J, leaving 16 bases between them. The length of the CDR3 is 15 residues. The germline CDR1 and CDR2 sequences are MNHEY and SMNVEV (reference sequence). Sequencing input: CD8+ T cells from blood. This chain links TRBV27 with TRBJ2-7; a weak D match, TRBD1 (5 bases). The clonotype originates from a woman in her fifties or sixties with HTLV-1-associated myelopathy (HAM/TSP). The CDR3 region is CASSYTPGQGYEQYF. In DNA, the CDR3 is TGTGCCAGCAGTTACACACCCGGGCAGGGCTACGAGCAGTACTTC.